The 18 T cell receptor beta chains presented below share a single source sample, sequenced in a study of cytomegalovirus exposure and HLA in healthy donors. The PCR was carried out with 60 Vbeta primers and 13 Jbeta primers. TCRdb keeps only in-frame clones here, not all; method: immunoSEQ multiplex PCR. Of roughly 100,000 clones in the sample, 60% to 80% were seen once. Sequencing input: PBMCs. The receptors were sampled from a man between 45 and 60 years old in good health and CMV-seropositive.

The rearrangement joins TRBV10-3 to TRBJ2-7; 7 nucleotides line up with TRBD1. The CDR3 is made up of 14 amino acids. Trimming took 0 bases from V and 3 from J; bases not matched to a gene: 2. Germline values: CDR1 ENHRY, CDR2 SYGVKD. The CDR3 region has the DNA TGTGCCATCAGTGAGTCCAGGGGGTTCTACGAGCAGTACTTC. This sequence encodes CAISESRGFYEQYF.

This clone has only a few counts. The chain uses TRBV6-1 and TRBJ1-5; 12 bases are a match to TRBD1. Looked up from germline, CDR1 is MNHNS and CDR2 is SASEGT. There are 15 residues in the CDR3. Trimming took 6 bases from V and 1 from J; bases not matched to a gene: 1. CDR3 DNA sequence: TGTGCCAGCAGGGGACAGGGGGCAAGCAATCAGCCCCAGCATTTT. It yields the protein CASRGQGASNQPQHF.

This chain uses TRBV6-5 with TRBJ1-5, with a tentative D call TRBD1 (6 bases). The CDR3 has 15 residues. The V end lost 2 bases, the J end lost 4 bases, and 12 bases lay between the germline ends. Germline CDR1 is MNHEY and CDR2 is SVGAGI. CDR3 DNA sequence: TGTGCCAGCAGTTACGGCGCAGGGGTAAATCAGCCCCAGCATTTT. This translates into CASSYGAGVNQPQHF.

The V call is TRBV27, the J call TRBJ2-2, with D maybe TRBD2 (6 bases). The CDR3 is 15 residues long. Germline V gives CDR1 MNHEY, CDR2 SMNVEV (reference sequence). Trimming pared 5 bases from V and 2 bases from J, leaving 12 bases between. The CDR3 reads CASSILGLNTGELFF. CDR3 DNA: TGTGCCAGCAGTATCTTGGGACTTAACACCGGGGAGCTGTTTTTT.

Comment on this clone: The junction departs from germline at one end; a sequencing error may be responsible. The rearrangement joins TRBV5-1 to TRBJ2-7, with TRBD1 identical over 9 bases. CDR1 is SGHRS and CDR2 is YFSETQ in the germline V gene. The CDR3 runs 15 residues. The CDR3 DNA is TGCGCCAACAGCTTTCCGGGACAGGGAAGGGGTGAGCAGTACTTC. Translating gives CANSFPGQGRGEQYF.

V is TRBV7-8 and J is TRBJ2-5; 8 nucleotides align to TRBD1. The end of the DNA fits TRBJ2-7 better, so the J call may be wrong. CDR3 length: 16 amino acids. CDR1 and CDR2 (germline): SGHVS, FQNEAQ. The DNA of the CDR3 is TGTGCCAGCAGCTTAGGGGGTCGGACAGGGTTTCTCGAGCAGTACTTC. Translation gives CASSLGGRTGFLEQYF.

The genes are TRBV5-1 and TRBJ2-1; 10 bases line up with TRBD1. V shed 3 bases, J shed 3 bases, and the junction held 6 bases outside the gene matches. Per the germline V gene, CDR1 is SGHRS and CDR2 is YFSETQ. The CDR3 loop spans 16 amino acids. CDR3 coding DNA: TGCGCCAGCAGCTACGGGACAGGGGCGGGCTACAATGAGCAGTTCTTC. Its translation: CASSYGTGAGYNEQFF.

CDR3 DNA: TGTGCCAGTAGTACCCTAGGGACCCAGGGGGACGAGCAGTACTTC. It yields the protein CASSTLGTQGDEQYF. V gene TRBV19 combines with J gene TRBJ2-7, with TRBD1 matching 7 bases. From germline, CDR1 is LNHDA and CDR2 SQIVND (reference sequence). The length of the CDR3 is 15 residues. The trim removed 4 bases at V and 5 bases at J, leaving 11 bases unmatched.

The V call is TRBV27, the J call TRBJ2-1; TRBD2 agrees at 7 bases. The germline CDR1 and CDR2 sequences are MNHEY and SMNVEV (reference sequence). V was clipped by 2 bases and J by 0 bases; unmatched bases: 4. The CDR3 is made up of 16 amino acids. CDR3 amino acids: CASSLLGRSSYNEQFF. CDR3 sequence (DNA): TGTGCCAGCAGTTTACTCGGGAGGAGCTCCTACAATGAGCAGTTCTTC.

This chain links TRBV5-1 with TRBJ2-2; a weak D match, TRBD2 (5 bases). Germline V gene lookup returns CDR1 SGHRS and CDR2 YFSETQ. CDR3 length: 13 residues. The V end was cut by 0 bases, the J end by 8 bases, with 8 bases between. As DNA, the CDR3 is TGCGCCAGCAGCTTGGCCGGGGAGGGGGAGCTGTTTTTT. Its protein is CASSLAGEGELFF.

This clone was counted between two and nine times. This rearrangement joins TRBV19 to TRBJ1-1, with D possibly matching TRBD1 (6 bases). V dropped 0 bases and J dropped 4 bases, with 15 bases sitting between them. The CDR3 consists of 16 residues. CDR1 is LNHDA, CDR2 SQIVND, per germline (reference sequence). The CDR3 protein is CASSIDQRGGVTEAFF. The DNA for the CDR3 is TGTGCCAGTAGTATAGATCAGAGAGGGGGAGTCACTGAAGCTTTCTTT.

The J gene is TRBJ2-7, the V gene TRBV5-1, with D maybe TRBD2 (6 bases). Germline-derived CDR1 and CDR2 are SGHRS and YFSETQ. This CDR3 contains 15 residues. Trimming removed 0 bases from V and 3 bases from J, with 13 bases in between. The CDR3 spells CASSLAPAGNYEQYF. Here the CDR3 DNA reads TGCGCCAGCAGCTTGGCGCCAGCGGGTAACTACGAGCAGTACTTC. The complete variable domain, with remaining parts taken from reference TRBV5-1 and TRBJ2-7, reads KAGVTQTPRYLIKTRGQQVTLSCSPISGHRSVSWYQQTPGQGLQFLFEYFSETQRNKGNFPGRFSGRQFSNSRSEMNVSTLELGDSALYLCASSLAPAGNYEQYFGPGTRLTVT.

V usage is TRBV6-1 and J usage is TRBJ1-2; 8 bases are shared with TRBD1. The germline gives CDR1 MNHNS, CDR2 SASEGT. V shed 7 bases, J shed 6 bases, and the junction held 7 bases outside the gene matches. The CDR3 totals 13 residues. This CDR3 reads CASKRQGADGYTF. The CDR3, as DNA: TGTGCCAGCAAGAGGCAGGGGGCAGATGGCTACACCTTC.

The rearrangement links TRBV5-6 to TRBJ2-3; D may be TRBD2 (6 bases). Trimming removed 2 bases from V and 3 bases from J, with 13 bases in between. Germline CDR1 SGHDT, CDR2 YYEEEE. This CDR3 is 15 amino acids long. The CDR3 DNA sequence: TGTGCCAGCAGCTTTTTAGCGGATGGGACAGATACGCAGTATTTT. Its protein is CASSFLADGTDTQYF.

The V call is TRBV27, the J call TRBJ2-3, with D unclear. V was shortened by 2 bases and J by 5 bases, with 11 bases between the two germline ends. The CDR3 is made up of 14 amino acids. Germline V gene lookup returns CDR1 MNHEY and CDR2 SMNVEV (reference sequence). For the CDR3, the DNA is TGTGCCAGCAGTTTAGCCTCCCCGAGAGATACGCAGTATTTT. This encodes CASSLASPRDTQYF.

This clone was counted only a few times. The chain is built from TRBV7-8 and TRBJ1-2, with a possible D match to TRBD1 (5 bases). CDR3 length equals 15 residues. Germline V gene lookup returns CDR1 SGHVS and CDR2 FQNEAQ. Between the trimmed V and J ends, which lost 1 base and 4 bases, there was a span of 13 bases. The CDR3 DNA is TGTGCCAGCAGCTTAGTCCAGGGAACGGGCTATGGCTACACCTTC. This translates into CASSLVQGTGYGYTF.

The genes are TRBV2 and TRBJ2-1; D uncertain. Germline CDR1 reads SNHLY; CDR2 reads FYNNEI. The CDR3 loop spans 10 amino acids. The germline V and J ends were trimmed by 6 bases and 10 bases, with 7 bases remaining between them. DNA of the CDR3: TGTGCCAGCAGACACGGGGAGCAGTTCTTC. This encodes CASRHGEQFF.

The chain is built from TRBV6-1 and TRBJ1-5; D not certain. Germline values: CDR1 MNHNS, CDR2 SASEGT. CDR3 size: 11 residues. Trimming pared 3 bases from V and 5 bases from J, leaving 2 bases between. The CDR3 nucleotides are TGTGCCAGCAGTGACGATCAGCCCCAGCATTTT. This sequence encodes CASSDDQPQHF.